This entry describes one TCR beta chain. Its antigen is unknown. Germline CDR1 is SGHNT and CDR2 is YENEEA. The CDR3 spans 14 residues. The V end lost 8 bases, the J end lost 2 bases, and 12 bases lay between the germline ends. All the donors were Caucasian adults who lived in Nashville, Tennessee. Division of CD4+ cells produced a CD45RA+ naive subset and a CD45RA-negative memory subset. The data originate from a study of shared clonotypes between healthy human individuals. Whole-study results and caveats: The diversity represented, both genetic and in exposure history, was limited by few donors.

Repertoires were generated with immunoSEQ multiplex PCR, while TCRdb's copy carries only in-frame clones and drops some. The sample records some 2,000,000 clones, 95% being singletons. This clonotype originated in a man between 18 and 35 years old in good health. The sequencing input was naive CD4+ T cells sorted from blood. This sample's subset: CD45RA+ positively selected. The J gene is TRBJ2-2, the V gene TRBV11-3; D perhaps matches TRBD2 (6 bases). The DNA for the CDR3 is TGTGCCAGCGGCCCGGGACTTAACACCGGGGAGCTGTTTTTT. It encodes CASGPGLNTGELFF.